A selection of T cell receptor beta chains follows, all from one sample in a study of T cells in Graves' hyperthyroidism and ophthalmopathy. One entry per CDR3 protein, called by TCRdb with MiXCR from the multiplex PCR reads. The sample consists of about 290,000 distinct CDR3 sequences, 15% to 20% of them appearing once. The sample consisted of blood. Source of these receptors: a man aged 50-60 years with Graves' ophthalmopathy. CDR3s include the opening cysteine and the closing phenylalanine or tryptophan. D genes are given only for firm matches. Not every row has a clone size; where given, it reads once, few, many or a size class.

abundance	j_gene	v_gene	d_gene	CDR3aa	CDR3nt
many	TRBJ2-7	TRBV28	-	CASSIAEEYYSYEQYF	TGTGCCAGCAGCATAGCCGAGGAGTATTACTCCTACGAGCAGTACTTC
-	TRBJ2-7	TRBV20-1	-	CSVRRTTLRDEQYF	TGCAGTGTAAGACGTACTACCCTACGCGACGAGCAGTACTTC
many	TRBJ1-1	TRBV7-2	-	CASSQGNTEAFF	TGTGCCAGCAGCCAAGGGAACACTGAAGCTTTCTTT
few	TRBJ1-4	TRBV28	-	CASSRESWTGDEKLFF	TGTGCCAGCTCAAGAGAATCGTGGACGGGGGATGAAAAACTGTTTTTT
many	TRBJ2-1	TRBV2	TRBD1	CASRFNRDRGGAASYNEQFF	TGTGCCAGCAGATTCAACCGGGACAGGGGAGGAGCGGCCTCCTACAATGAGCAGTTCTTC
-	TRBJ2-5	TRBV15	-	CATSRKGQETQYF	TGTGCCACCAGCAGGAAGGGTCAAGAGACCCAGTACTTC
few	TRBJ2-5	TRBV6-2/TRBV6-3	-	CASSSILRNQETQYF	TGTGCCAGCAGTTCCATACTCAGAAACCAAGAGACCCAGTACTTC
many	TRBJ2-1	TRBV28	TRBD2	CASSPALGGRAEDEQFF	TGTGCCAGCAGTCCAGCCTTAGGCGGGAGGGCCGAGGATGAGCAGTTCTTC
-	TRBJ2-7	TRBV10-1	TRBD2	CASSAGLAGGSEQYF	TGCGCCAGCAGCGCGGGACTAGCGGGAGGCTCCGAGCAGTACTTC
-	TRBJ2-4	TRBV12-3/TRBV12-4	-	CASSLIQGKSVQYF	TGTGCCAGCAGTTTAATCCAGGGGAAGAGCGTTCAGTACTTC
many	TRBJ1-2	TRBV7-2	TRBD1	CASSRVTGGASF	TGTGCCAGCAGCCGAGTTACAGGGGGCGCGTCCTTC
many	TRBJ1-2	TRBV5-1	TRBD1	CASSLADRDNGYTF	TGCGCCAGCAGCTTGGCCGACAGGGACAATGGCTACACCTTC
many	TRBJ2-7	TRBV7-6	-	CASSDSPGSYEQYF	TGTGCCAGCAGTGATAGTCCGGGCTCCTACGAGCAGTACTTC
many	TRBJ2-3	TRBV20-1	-	CSAGPPAPRGTDTQYF	TGCAGTGCTGGCCCCCCGGCTCCGAGAGGCACAGATACGCAGTATTTT
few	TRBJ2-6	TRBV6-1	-	CASIRGGSGANVLTF	TGTGCCAGCATAAGAGGGGGTTCTGGGGCCAACGTCCTGACTTTC
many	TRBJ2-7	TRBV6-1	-	CASSSKRGTAEGEQYF	TGTGCCAGCAGTTCGAAACGAGGGACGGCAGAGGGGGAGCAGTACTTC
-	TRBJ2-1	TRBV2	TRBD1	CASSWTGSSYNEQFF	TGTGCCAGCAGTTGGACAGGGAGCTCCTACAATGAGCAGTTCTTC
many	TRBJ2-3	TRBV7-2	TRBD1	CASSLRSGTGSDTQYF	TGTGCCAGCAGCTTAAGGTCCGGGACAGGGAGTGATACGCAGTATTTT
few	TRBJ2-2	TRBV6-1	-	CASTGGPISNTGELFF	TGTGCCAGCACCGGGGGACCGATCTCGAACACCGGGGAGCTGTTTTTT
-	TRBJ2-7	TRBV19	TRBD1	CASSMSGQGACEQYF	TGTGCCAGTAGTATGAGTGGACAGGGAGCCTGCGAGCAGTACTTC
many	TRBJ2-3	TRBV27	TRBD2	CASSLGASGGDTQYF	TGTGCCAGCAGTTTAGGGGCTAGCGGGGGAGATACGCAGTATTTT
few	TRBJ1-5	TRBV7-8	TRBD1	CASRPGTGQTPQHF	TGTGCCAGCAGACCGGGGACAGGGCAGACGCCCCAGCATTTT
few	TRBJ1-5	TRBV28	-	CASSFSMGGNQPQHF	TGTGCCAGCAGTTTCTCTATGGGGGGCAATCAGCCCCAGCATTTT
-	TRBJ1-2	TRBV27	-	CASIAQVRANGYTF	TGTGCCAGCATCGCCCAGGTCAGGGCGAATGGCTACACCTTC
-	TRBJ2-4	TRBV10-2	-	CASSVPSLNIQYF	TGCGCCAGCAGTGTTCCTAGCTTGAACATTCAGTACTTC
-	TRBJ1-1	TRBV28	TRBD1	CASSWTGWGNTEAFF	TGTGCCAGCAGTTGGACAGGGTGGGGGAACACTGAAGCTTTCTTT
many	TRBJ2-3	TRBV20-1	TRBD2	CSARELAGGSDTQYF	TGCAGTGCTAGAGAACTAGCGGGAGGAAGTGATACGCAGTATTTT
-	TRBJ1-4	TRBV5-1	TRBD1	CASSLAGQGEKLFF	TGCGCCAGCAGCTTGGCGGGACAGGGTGAAAAACTGTTTTTT